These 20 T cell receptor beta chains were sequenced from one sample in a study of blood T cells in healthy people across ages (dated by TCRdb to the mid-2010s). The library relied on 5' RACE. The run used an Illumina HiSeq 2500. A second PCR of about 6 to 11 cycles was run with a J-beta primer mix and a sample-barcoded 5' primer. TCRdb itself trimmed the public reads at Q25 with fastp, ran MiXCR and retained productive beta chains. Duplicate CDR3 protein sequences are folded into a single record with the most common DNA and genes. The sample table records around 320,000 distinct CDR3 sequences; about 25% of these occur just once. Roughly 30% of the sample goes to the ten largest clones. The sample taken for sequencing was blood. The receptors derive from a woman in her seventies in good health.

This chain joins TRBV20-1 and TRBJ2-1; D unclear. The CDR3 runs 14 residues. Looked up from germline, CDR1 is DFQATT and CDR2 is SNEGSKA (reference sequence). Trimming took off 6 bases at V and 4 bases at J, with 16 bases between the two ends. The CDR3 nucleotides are TGCAGTGCCCTAGTAGTGGGGTCGTACAATGAGCAGTTCTTC. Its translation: CSALVVGSYNEQFF.

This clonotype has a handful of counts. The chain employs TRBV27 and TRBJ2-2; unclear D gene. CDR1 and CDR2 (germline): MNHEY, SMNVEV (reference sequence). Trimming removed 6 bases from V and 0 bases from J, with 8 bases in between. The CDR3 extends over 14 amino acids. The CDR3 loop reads CASRRTANTGELFF. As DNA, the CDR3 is TGTGCCAGCAGACGGACCGCGAACACCGGGGAGCTGTTTTTT.

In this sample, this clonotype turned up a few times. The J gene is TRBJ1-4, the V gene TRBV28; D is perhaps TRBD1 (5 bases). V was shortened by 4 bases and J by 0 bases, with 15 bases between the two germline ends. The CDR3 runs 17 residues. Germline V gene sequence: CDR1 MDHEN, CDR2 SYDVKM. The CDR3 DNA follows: TGTGCCAGCAGTTACCCCCCCGGGGGGTCAACTAATGAAAAACTGTTTTTT. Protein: CASSYPPGGSTNEKLFF.

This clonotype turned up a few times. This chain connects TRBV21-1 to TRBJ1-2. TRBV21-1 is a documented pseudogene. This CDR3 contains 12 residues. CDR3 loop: CASYQVLYGYTF. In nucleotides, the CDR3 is TGTGCCAGCTATCAAGTATTGTATGGCTACACCTTC.

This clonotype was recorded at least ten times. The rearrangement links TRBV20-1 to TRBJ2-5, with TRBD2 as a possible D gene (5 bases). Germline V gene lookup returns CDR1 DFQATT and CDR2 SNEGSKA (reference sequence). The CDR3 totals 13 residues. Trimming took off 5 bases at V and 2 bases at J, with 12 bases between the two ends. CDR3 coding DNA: TGCAGTGCTCTCCAGCGGAAACAAGAGACCCAGTACTTC. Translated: CSALQRKQETQYF.

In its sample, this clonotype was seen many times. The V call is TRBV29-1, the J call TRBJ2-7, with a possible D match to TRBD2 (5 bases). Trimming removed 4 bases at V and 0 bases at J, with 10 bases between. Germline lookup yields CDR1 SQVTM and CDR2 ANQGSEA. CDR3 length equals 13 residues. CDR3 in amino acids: CSVAPGGSYEQYF. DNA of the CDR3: TGCAGCGTTGCGCCAGGAGGCTCCTACGAGCAGTACTTC.

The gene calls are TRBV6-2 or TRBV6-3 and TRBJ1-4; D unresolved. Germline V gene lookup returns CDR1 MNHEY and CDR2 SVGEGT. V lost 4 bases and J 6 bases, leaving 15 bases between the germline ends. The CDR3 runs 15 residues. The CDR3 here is CASSSPEGWHEKLFF. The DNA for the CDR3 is TGTGCCAGCAGTTCCCCGGAGGGTTGGCATGAAAAACTGTTTTTT.

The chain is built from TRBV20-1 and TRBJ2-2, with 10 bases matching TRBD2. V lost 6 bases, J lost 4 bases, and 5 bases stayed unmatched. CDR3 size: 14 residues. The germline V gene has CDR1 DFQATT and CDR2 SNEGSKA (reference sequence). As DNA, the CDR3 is TGCAGTGCGAACTTAGCGGGAGGCACCGGGGAGCTGTTTTTT. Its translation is CSANLAGGTGELFF.

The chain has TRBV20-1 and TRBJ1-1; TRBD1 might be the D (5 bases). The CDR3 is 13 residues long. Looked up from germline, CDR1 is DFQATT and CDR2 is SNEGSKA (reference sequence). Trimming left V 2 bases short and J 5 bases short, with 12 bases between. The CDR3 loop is CSARKQGGTEAFF. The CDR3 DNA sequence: TGCAGTGCTAGAAAGCAGGGAGGGACTGAAGCTTTCTTT.

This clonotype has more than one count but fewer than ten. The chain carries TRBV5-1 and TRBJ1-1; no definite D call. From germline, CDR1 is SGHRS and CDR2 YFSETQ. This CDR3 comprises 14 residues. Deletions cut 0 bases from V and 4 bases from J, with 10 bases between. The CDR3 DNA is TGCGCCAGCAGCTTGGAGCCGGGAGGCACTGAAGCTTTCTTT. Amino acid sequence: CASSLEPGGTEAFF.

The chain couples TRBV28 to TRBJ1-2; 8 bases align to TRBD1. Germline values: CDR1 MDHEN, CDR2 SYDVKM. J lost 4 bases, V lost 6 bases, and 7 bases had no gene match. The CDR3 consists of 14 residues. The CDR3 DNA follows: TGTGCCAGCAGCTCTCCGGACAGGGTCTATGGCTACACCTTC. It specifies CASSSPDRVYGYTF.

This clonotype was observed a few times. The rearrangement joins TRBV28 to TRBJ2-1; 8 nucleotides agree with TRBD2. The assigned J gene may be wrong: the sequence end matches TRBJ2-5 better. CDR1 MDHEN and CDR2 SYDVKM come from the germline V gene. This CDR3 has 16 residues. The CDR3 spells CASTSWAGGLGETQYF. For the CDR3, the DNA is TGTGCCAGCACGAGTTGGGCGGGGGGTTTGGGAGAGACCCAGTACTTC.

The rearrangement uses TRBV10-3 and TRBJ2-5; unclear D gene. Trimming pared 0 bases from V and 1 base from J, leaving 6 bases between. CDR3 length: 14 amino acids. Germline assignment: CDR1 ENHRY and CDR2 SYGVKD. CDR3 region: CAISESHSQETQYF. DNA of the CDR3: TGTGCCATCAGTGAGTCCCACAGCCAAGAGACCCAGTACTTC.

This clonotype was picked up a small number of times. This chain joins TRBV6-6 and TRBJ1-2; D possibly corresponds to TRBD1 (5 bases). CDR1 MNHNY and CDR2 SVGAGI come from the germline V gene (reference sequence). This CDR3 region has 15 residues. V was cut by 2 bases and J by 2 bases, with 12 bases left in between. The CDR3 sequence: CASSYRGAGNYGYTF. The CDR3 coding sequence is TGTGCCAGCAGTTACCGAGGGGCGGGGAACTATGGCTACACCTTC.

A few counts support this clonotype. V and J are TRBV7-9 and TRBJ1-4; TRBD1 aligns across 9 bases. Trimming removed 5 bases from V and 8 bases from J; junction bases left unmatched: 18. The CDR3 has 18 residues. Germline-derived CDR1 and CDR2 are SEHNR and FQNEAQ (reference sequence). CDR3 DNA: TGTGCCAGCAGCCCCACGACAGGGGGGCTCACCTGGGGAGAAAAACTGTTTTTT. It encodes CASSPTTGGLTWGEKLFF.

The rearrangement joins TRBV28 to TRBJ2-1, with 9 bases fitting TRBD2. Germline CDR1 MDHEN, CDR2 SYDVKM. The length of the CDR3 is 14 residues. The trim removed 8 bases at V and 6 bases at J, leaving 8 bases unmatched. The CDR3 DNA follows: TGTGCCAGCGAAACTAGCGGGCGCTCCAATGAGCAGTTCTTC. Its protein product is CASETSGRSNEQFF. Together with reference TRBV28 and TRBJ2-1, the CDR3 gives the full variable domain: DVKVTQSSRYLVKRTGEKVFLECVQDMDHENMFWYRQDPGLGLRLIYFSYDVKMKEKGDIPEGYSVSREKKERFSLILESASTNQTSMYLCASETSGRSNEQFFGPGTRLTVL.

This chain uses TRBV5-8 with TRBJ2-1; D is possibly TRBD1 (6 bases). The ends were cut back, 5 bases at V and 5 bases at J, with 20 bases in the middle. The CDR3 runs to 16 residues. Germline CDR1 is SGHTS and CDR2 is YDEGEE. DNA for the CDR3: TGTGCCAGCAGGGATCCGGGACATAAGGGGAACAATGAGCAGTTCTTC. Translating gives CASRDPGHKGNNEQFF.

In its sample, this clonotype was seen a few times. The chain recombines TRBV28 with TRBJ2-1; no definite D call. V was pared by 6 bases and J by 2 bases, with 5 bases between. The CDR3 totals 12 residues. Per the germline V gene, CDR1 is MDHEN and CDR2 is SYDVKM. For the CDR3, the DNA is TGTGCCAGCAGGGGTCCCTACAATGAGCAGTTCTTC. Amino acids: CASRGPYNEQFF.

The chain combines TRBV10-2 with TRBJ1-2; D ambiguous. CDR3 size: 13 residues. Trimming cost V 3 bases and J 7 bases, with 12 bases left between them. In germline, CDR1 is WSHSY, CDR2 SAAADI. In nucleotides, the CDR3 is TGCGCCAGCAGTGACCCCCCGGGAACTGGCTACACCTTC. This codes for CASSDPPGTGYTF.

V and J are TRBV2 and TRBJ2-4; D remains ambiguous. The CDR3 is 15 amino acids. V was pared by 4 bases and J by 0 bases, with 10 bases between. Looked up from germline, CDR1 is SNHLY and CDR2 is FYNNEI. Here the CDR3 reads CASSAPEIAKNIQYF. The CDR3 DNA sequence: TGTGCCAGCAGTGCCCCAGAAATAGCCAAAAACATTCAGTACTTC.